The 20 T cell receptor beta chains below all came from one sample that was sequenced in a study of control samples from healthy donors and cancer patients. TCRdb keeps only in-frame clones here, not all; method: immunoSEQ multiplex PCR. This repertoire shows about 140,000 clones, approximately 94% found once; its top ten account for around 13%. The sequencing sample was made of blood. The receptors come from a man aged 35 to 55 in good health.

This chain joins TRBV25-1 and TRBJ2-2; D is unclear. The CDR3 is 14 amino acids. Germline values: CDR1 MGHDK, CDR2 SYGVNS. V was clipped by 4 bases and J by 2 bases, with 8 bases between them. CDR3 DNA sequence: TGTGCCAGCAGTGGGACGGTCAACACCGGGGAGCTGTTTTTT. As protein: CASSGTVNTGELFF. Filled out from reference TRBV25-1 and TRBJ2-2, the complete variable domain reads EADIYQTPRYLVIGTGKKITLECSQTMGHDKMYWYQQDPGMELHLIHYSYGVNSTEKGDLSSESTVSRIRTEHFPLTLESARPSHTSQYLCASSGTVNTGELFFGEGSRLTVL.

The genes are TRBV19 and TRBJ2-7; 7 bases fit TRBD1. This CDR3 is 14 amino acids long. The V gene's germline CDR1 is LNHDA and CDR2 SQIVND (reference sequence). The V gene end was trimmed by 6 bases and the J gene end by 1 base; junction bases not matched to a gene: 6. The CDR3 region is CASRLPGQSYEQYF. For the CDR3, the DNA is TGTGCCAGTAGACTACCGGGACAGTCCTACGAGCAGTACTTC.

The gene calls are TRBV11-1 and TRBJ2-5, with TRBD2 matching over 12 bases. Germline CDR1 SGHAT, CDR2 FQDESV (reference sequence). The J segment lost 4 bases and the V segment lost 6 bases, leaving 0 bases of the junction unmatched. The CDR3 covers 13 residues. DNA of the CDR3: TGTGCCAGCAGGACTAGCGGGAGAGAGACCCAGTACTTC. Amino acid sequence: CASRTSGRETQYF. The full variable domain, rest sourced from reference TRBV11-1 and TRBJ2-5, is EAEVAQSPRYKITEKSQAVAFWCDPISGHATLYWYRQILGQGPELLVQFQDESVVDDSQLPKDRFSAERLKGVDSTLKIQPAELGDSAMYLCASRTSGRETQYFGPGTRLLVL.

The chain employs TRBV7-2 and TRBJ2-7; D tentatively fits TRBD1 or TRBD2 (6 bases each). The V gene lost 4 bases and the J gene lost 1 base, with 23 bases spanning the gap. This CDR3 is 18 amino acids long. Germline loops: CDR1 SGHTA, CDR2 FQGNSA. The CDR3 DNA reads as TGTGCCAGCAGCTCGATGATAGGGGGACTCGGAGCTTCCTACGAGCAGTACTTC. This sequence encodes CASSSMIGGLGASYEQYF. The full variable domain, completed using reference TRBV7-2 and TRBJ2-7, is GAGVSQSPSNKVTEKGKDVELRCDPISGHTALYWYRQSLGQGLEFLIYFQGNSAPDKSGLPSDRFSAERTGGSVSTLTIQRTQQEDSAVYLCASSSMIGGLGASYEQYFGPGTRLTVT.

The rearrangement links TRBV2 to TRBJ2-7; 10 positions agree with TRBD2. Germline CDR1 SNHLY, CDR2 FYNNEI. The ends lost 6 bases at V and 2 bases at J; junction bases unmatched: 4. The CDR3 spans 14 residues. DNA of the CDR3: TGTGCCAGCAGACAACTAGCGGGAACCTACGAGCAGTACTTC. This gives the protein CASRQLAGTYEQYF.

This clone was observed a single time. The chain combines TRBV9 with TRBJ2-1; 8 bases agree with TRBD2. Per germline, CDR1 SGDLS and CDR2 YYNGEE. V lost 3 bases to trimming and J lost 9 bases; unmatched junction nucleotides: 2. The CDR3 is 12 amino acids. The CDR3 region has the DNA TGTGCCAGCAGCGATGCGGGGGGTGAGCAGTTCTTC. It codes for CASSDAGGEQFF. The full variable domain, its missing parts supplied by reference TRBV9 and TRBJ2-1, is DSGVTQTPKHLITATGQRVTLRCSPRSGDLSVYWYQQSLDQGLQFLIQYYNGEERAKGNILERFSAQQFPDLHSELNLSSLELGDSALYFCASSDAGGEQFFGPGTRLTVL.

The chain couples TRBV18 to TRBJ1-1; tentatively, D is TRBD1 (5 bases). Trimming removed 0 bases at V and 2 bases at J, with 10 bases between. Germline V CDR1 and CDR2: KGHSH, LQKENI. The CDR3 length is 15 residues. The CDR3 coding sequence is TGTGCCAGCTCACCACCCTCGCAGGGTAACACTGAAGCTTTCTTT. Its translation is CASSPPSQGNTEAFF.

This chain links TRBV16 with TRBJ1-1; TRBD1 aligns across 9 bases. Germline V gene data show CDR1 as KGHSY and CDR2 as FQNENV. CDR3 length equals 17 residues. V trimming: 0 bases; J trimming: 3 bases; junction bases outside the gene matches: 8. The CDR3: CASSQSLFDRGDTEAFF. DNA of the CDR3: TGTGCCAGCAGCCAATCTCTGTTCGACAGGGGGGACACTGAAGCTTTCTTT.

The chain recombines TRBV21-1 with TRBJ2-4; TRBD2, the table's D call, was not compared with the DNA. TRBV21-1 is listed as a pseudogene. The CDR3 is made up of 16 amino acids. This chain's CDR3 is CASKDPTLLAKNIQYF. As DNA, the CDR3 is TGTGCCAGCAAGGATCCGACTCTCTTAGCCAAAAACATTCAGTACTTC.

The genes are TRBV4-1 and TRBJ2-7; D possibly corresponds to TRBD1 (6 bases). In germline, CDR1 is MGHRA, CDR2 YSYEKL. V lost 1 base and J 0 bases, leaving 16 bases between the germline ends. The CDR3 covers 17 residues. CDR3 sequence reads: CASSQANRALGSYEQYF. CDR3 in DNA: TGCGCCAGCAGCCAAGCAAACAGGGCCCTGGGCTCCTACGAGCAGTACTTC.

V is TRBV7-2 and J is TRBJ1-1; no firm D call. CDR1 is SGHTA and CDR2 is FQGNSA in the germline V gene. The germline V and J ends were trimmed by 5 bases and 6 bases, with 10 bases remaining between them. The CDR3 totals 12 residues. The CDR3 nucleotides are TGTGCCAGCAGCCGCATTTTAGCTGAAGCTTTCTTT. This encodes CASSRILAEAFF.

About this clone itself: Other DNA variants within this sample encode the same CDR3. CDR3 in DNA: TGTGCCAGCAGCCTTCCGGGCAGCCACACCGGGGAGCTGTTTTTT. This encodes CASSLPGSHTGELFF. The chain joins TRBV14 to TRBJ2-2, with unresolved D. V lost 4 bases to trimming and J lost 3 bases, with 12 bases between them. CDR1 is SGHDN and CDR2 is FVKESK in the germline V gene. This CDR3 region has 15 residues.

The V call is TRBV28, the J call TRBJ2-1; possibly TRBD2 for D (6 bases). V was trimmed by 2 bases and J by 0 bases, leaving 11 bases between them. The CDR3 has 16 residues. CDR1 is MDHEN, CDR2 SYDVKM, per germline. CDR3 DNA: TGTGCCAGCAGTTTAGAAACGGGAGTCTCCTACAATGAGCAGTTCTTC. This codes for CASSLETGVSYNEQFF.

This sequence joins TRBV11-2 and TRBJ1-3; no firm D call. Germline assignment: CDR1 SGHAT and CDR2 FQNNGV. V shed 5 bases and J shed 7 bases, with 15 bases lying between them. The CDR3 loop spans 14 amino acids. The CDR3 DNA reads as TGTGCCAGCAGCGCGGTGACGGGGATGAACACCATATATTTT. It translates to CASSAVTGMNTIYF.

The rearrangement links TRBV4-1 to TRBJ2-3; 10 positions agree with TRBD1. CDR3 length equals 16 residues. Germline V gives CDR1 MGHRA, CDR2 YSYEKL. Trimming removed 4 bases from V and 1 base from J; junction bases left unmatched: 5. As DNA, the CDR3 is TGCGCCAGCAGCCCTGGGGACAGGGGCGGCACAGATACGCAGTATTTT. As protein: CASSPGDRGGTDTQYF.

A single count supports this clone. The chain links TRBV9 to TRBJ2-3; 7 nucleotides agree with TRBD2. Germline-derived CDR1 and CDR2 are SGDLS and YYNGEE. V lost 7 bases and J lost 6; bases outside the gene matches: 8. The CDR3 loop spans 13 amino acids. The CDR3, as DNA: TGTGCCAGCGGGGAGGGAGGGTCCGATACGCAGTATTTT. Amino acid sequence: CASGEGGSDTQYF.

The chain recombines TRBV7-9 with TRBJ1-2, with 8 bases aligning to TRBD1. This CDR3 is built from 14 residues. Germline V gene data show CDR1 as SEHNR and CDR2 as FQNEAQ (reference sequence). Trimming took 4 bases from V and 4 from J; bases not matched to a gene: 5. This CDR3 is CASSSGTGLYGYTF. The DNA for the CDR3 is TGTGCCAGCAGCTCGGGGACAGGACTCTATGGCTACACCTTC.

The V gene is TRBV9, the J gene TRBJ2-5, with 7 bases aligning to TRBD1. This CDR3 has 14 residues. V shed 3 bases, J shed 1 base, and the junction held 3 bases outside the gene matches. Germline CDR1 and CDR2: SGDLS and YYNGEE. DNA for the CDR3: TGTGCCAGCAGCGGAGGGACAGCCCAAGAGACCCAGTACTTC. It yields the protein CASSGGTAQETQYF. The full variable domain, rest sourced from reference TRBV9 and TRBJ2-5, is DSGVTQTPKHLITATGQRVTLRCSPRSGDLSVYWYQQSLDQGLQFLIQYYNGEERAKGNILERFSAQQFPDLHSELNLSSLELGDSALYFCASSGGTAQETQYFGPGTRLLVL.

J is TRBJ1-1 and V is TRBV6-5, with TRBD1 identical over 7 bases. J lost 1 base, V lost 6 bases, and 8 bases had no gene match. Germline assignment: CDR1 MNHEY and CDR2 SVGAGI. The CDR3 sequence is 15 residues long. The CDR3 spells CASRIGTAKNTEAFF. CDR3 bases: TGTGCCAGCAGGATCGGGACAGCGAAGAACACTGAAGCTTTCTTT.

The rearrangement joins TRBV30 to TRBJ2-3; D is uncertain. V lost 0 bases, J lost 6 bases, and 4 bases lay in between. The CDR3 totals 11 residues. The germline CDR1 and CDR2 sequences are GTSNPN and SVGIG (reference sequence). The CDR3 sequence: CAWSVSDTQYF. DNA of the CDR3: TGTGCCTGGAGTGTTTCGGATACGCAGTATTTT.